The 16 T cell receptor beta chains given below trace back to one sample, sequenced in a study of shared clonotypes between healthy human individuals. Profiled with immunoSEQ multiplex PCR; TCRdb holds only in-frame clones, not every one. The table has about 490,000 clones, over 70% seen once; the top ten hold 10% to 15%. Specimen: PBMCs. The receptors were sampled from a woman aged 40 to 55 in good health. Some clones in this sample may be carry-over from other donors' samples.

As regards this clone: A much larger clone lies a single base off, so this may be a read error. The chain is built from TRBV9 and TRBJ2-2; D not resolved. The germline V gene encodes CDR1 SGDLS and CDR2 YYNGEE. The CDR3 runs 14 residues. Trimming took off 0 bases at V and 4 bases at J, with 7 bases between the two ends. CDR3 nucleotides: TGTGCCAGCAGCGTAGTCGGAGCCACCGGGGAGCTGTTTTTT. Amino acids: CASSVVGATGELFF.

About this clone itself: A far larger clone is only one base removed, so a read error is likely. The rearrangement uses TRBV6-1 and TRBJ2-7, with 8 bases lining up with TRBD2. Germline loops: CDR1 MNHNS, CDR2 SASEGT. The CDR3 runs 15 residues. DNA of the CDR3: TGTGCCAGCAGTGCAGACGCCGGGGGGGTGTACGAGCAGTGCTTC. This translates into CASSADAGGVYEQCF.

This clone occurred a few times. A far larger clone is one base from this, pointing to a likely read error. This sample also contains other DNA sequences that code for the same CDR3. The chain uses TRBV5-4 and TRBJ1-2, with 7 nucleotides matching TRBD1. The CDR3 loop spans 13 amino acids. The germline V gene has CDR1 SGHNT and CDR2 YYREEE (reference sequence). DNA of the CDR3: TGTGCTAGCAGCTTGGAGGGACAGACTGGCTACACCTTC. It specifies CASSLEGQTGYTF.

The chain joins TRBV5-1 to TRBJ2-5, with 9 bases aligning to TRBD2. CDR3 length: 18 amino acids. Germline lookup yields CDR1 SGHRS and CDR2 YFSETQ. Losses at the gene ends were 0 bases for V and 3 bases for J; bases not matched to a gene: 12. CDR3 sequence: CASSLGRVAGVGEETQYF. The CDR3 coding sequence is TGCGCCAGCAGCTTGGGGAGAGTAGCGGGAGTAGGTGAAGAGACCCAGTACTTC. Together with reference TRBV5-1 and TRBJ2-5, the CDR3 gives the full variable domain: KAGVTQTPRYLIKTRGQQVTLSCSPISGHRSVSWYQQTPGQGLQFLFEYFSETQRNKGNFPGRFSGRQFSNSRSEMNVSTLELGDSALYLCASSLGRVAGVGEETQYFGPGTRLLVL.

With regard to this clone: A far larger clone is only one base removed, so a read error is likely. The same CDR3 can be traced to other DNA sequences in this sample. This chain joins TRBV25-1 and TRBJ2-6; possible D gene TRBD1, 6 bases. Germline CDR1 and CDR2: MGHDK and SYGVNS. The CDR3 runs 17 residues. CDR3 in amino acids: CASSEVGTGTGANVLTF. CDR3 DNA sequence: TGTGCCAGCAGTGAAGTCGGTACAGGGACCGGGGCTAACGTCCTGACTTTC.

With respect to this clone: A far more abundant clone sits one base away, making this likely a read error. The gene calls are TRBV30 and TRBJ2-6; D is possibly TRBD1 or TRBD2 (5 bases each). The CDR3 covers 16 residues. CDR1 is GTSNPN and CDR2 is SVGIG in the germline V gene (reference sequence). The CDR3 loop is CAWSVTGFSGANALTF. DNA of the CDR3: TGTGCCTGGAGTGTTACGGGGTTCTCTGGGGCCAACGCCCTGACTTTC.

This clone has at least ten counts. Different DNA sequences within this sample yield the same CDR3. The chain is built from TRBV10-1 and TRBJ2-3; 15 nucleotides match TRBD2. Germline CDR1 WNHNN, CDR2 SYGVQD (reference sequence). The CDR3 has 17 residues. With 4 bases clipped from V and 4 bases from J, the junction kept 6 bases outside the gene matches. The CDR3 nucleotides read TGCGCCAGCAGTGGGTCCGGACTAGCGGGAGGGCCAGATACGCAGTATTTT. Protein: CASSGSGLAGGPDTQYF.

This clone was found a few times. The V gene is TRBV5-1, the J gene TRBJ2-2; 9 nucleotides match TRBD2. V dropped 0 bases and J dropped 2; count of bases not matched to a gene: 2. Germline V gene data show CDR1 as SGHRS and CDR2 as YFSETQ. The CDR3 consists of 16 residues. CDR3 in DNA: TGCGCCAGCAGCTTGGGACTAGCGGCCAACACCGGGGAGCTGTTTTTT. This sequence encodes CASSLGLAANTGELFF.

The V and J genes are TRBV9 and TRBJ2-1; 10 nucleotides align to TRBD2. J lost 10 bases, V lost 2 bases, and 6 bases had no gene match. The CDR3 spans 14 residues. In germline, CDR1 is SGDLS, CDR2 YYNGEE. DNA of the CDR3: TGTGCCAGCAGCGTTGAAGCGGGAGGGCAGGAGCAGTTCTTC. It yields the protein CASSVEAGGQEQFF.

The CDR3 DNA follows: TGTGCCAGCAGCCAAGAAGGACTAGCGGTGGAGACCCAGTACTTC. The encoded protein is CASSQEGLAVETQYF. The chain has TRBV4-2 and TRBJ2-5, with 10 positions matching TRBD2. CDR1 and CDR2 from the germline V gene are LGHNA and YNFKEQ. The CDR3 has 15 amino acids. After removal of 0 bases from V and 5 bases from J, the junction contained 3 bases not matched to a gene.

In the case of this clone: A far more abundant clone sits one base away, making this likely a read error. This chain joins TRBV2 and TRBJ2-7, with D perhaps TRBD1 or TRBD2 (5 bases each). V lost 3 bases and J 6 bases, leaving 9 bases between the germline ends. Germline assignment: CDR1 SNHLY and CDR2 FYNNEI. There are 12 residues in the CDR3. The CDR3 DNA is TGTGCCAGCAGTGATGTGGGGACCGAGCAGTACTTC. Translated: CASSDVGTEQYF.

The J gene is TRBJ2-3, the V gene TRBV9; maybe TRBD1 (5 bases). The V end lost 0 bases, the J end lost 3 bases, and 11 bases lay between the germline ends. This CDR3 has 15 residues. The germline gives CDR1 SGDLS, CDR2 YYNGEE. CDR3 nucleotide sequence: TGTGCCAGCAGCGTAGAAGACAGTTCGACAGATACGCAGTATTTT. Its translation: CASSVEDSSTDTQYF.

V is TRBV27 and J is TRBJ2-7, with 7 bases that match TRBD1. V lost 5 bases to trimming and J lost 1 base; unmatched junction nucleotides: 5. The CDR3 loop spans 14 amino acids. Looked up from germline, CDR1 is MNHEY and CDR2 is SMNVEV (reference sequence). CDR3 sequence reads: CASSNSGQSYEQYF. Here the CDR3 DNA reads TGTGCCAGCAGTAACTCGGGACAGTCCTACGAGCAGTACTTC.

The CDR3 region is CASSSTPTSGSNNEQFF. The DNA for the CDR3 is TGTGCCAGCAGCTCAACCCCGACTAGCGGGAGCAACAATGAGCAGTTCTTC. The gene calls are TRBV7-3 and TRBJ2-1; 12 bases are shared with TRBD2. Trimming at V came to 4 bases and at J to 5 bases, leaving 9 bases not matched to a gene. CDR3 size: 17 residues. Germline loops: CDR1 SGHTA, CDR2 FQGTGA.

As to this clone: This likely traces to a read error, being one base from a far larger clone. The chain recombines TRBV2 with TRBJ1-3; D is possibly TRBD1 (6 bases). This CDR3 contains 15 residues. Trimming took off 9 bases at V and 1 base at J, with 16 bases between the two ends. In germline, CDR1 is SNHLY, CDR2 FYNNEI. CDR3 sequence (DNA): TGTGCCAGTAGCTTTGCAGGGGTTTCTGGAAACACCATATATTTT. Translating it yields CASSFAGVSGNTIYF. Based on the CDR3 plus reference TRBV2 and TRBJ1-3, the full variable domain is EPEVTQTPSHQVTQMGQEVILRCVPISNHLYFYWYRQILGQKVEFLVSFYNNEISEKSEIFDDQFSVERPDGSNFTLKIRSTKLEDSAMYFCASSFAGVSGNTIYFGEGSWLTVV.

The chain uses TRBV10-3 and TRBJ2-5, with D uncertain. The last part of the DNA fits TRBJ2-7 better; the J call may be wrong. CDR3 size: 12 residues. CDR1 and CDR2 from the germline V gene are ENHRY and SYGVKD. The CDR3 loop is CAISESLYEQYF. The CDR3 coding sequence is TGTGCCATCAGTGAGTCCCTCTACGAGCAGTACTTC.